This T cell receptor (beta chain) was captured in a study of PD-L1 blockade in urothelial cancer. This clone was observed a handful of times. Libraries were prepared by immunoSEQ multiplex PCR; TCRdb keeps only in-frame clonotypes and omits some of them. The table shows approximately 110,000 clones, with 75% to 95% occurring only once. There are 13 residues in the CDR3. Between the trimmed V and J ends, which lost 5 bases and 5 bases, there was a span of 11 bases. CDR1 is SGHAT and CDR2 is FQNNGV in the germline V gene. Noted time point: peripheral blood 6 weeks after treatment start. Locally advanced or metastatic urothelial carcinoma affected the patients. A total of 1 to 8 samples per patient were collected pretreatment and on-treatment.

The sequence was collected from a man aged 55 to 70 with urothelial cancer. This specimen consisted of PBMCs, obtained around atezolizumab (anti-PD-L1) treatment. The chain employs TRBV11-2 and TRBJ2-3; perhaps TRBD2 as D (6 bases). CDR3: CASSRDFVDTQYF. The CDR3 nucleotides read TGTGCCAGCAGCAGGGACTTTGTAGATACGCAGTATTTT.